Below, one T cell receptor beta chain is given with its context. Only in-frame clones appear in the TCRdb table, and some are missing; sequencing was by immunoSEQ multiplex PCR. The sample lists about 370,000 clones; roughly 90% were seen once. These data belong to a study of blood T cell repertoires in COVID-19. Study summary: The samples span acute and convalescent COVID-19 from the United States, Italy and Spain. T cells, B-cell-depleted T cells, or PBMCs supplied cDNA or gDNA.

Sequencing input: peripheral blood. This receptor was obtained from a woman aged 25 to 45 with COVID-19, enrolled during active disease.

As DNA, the CDR3 is TGCGCCAGCAGCGTCTCATCGACTTTCAAAAACATTCAGTACTTC. This encodes CASSVSSTFKNIQYF. The V call is TRBV4-1, the J call TRBJ2-4, with D unclear. The V end lost 5 bases, the J end lost 3 bases, and 14 bases lay between the germline ends. Germline loops: CDR1 MGHRA, CDR2 YSYEKL. The CDR3 runs to 15 residues.